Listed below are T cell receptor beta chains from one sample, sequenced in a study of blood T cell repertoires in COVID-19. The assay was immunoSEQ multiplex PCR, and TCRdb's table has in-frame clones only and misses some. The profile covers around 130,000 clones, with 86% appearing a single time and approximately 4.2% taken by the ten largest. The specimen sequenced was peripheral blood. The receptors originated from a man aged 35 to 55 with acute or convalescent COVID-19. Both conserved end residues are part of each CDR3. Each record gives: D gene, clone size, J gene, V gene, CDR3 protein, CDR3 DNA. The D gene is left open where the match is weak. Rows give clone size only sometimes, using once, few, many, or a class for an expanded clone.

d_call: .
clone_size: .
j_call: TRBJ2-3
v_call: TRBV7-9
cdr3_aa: CASSLGSSRYTDTQYF
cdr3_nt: TGTGCCAGCAGCTTAGGCTCTAGCCGATACACAGATACGCAGTATTTT

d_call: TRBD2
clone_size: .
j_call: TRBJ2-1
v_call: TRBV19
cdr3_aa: CASSTLSLAGGLNEQFF
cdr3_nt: TGTGCCAGTAGTACCCTGTCACTAGCGGGGGGATTGAATGAGCAGTTCTTC

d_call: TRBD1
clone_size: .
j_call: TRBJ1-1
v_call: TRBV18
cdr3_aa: CASSPSTGGSNTEAFF
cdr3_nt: TGTGCCAGCTCACCTTCTACAGGGGGCTCGAACACTGAAGCTTTCTTT

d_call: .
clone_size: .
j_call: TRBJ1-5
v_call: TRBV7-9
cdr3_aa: CASSPGEYQPQHF
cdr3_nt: TGTGCCAGCAGCCCCGGGGAGTATCAGCCCCAGCATTTT

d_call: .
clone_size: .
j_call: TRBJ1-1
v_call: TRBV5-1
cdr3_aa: CASSLGVEAFF
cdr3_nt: TGCGCCAGCAGCTTGGGAGTTGAAGCTTTCTTT

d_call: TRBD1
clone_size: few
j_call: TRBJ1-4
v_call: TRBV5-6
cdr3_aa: CASSWGQATNEKLFF
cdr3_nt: TGTGCCAGCAGCTGGGGACAGGCAACTAATGAAAAACTGTTTTTT

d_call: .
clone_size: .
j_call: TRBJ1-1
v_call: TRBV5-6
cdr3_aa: CASSLTGVNTEAFF
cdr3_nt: TGTGCCAGCAGCCTCACGGGGGTCAACACTGAAGCTTTCTTT

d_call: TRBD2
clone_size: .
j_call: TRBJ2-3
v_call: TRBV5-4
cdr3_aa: CASSPGTSGSADTQYF
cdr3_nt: TGTGCCAGCAGCCCCGGGACTAGCGGGAGTGCAGATACGCAGTATTTT

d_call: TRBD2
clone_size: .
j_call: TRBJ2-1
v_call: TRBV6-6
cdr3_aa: CASSLQLAGGNNEQFF
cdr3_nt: TGTGCCAGCAGCCTACAACTAGCGGGGGGAAACAATGAGCAGTTCTTC

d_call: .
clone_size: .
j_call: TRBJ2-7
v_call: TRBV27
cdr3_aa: CASSSEQGDLYEQYF
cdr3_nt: TGTGCCAGCAGTTCTGAACAGGGCGACCTCTACGAGCAGTACTTC

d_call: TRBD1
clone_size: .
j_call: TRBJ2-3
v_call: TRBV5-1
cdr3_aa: CASSLVGQGTSTDTQYF
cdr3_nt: TGCGCCAGCAGCTTGGTGGGACAGGGCACGAGCACAGATACGCAGTATTTT

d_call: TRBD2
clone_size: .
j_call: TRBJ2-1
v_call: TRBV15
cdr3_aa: CATSPNLAGAFVFSYNEQFF
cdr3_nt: TGTGCCACCAGTCCAAACCTAGCGGGAGCTTTCGTTTTCTCCTACAATGAGCAGTTCTTC

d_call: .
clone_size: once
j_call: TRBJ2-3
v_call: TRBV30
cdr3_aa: CAWSVGRDTQYF
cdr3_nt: TGTGCCTGGAGTGTTGGGAGAGATACGCAGTATTTT

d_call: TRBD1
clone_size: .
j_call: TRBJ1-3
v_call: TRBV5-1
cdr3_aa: CASSLATGVAGNTIYF
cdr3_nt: TGCGCCAGCAGCTTAGCGACAGGGGTCGCTGGAAACACCATATATTTT

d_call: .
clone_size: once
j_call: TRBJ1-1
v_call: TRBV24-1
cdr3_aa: CATSDTGRTEAFF
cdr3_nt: TGTGCCACCAGTGATACAGGGCGCACTGAAGCTTTCTTT

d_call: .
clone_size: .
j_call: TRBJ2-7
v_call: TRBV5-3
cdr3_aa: CARSQAELGAHREQYF
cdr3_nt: TGTGCCAGAAGCCAAGCTGAATTGGGAGCCCACCGGGAGCAGTACTTC

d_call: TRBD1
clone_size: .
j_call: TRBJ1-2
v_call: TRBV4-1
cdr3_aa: CASSQSFGQDSGYGYTF
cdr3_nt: TGCGCCAGCAGCCAATCCTTCGGACAGGACAGTGGCTATGGCTACACCTTC

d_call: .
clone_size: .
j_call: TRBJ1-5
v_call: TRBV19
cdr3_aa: CASSMGRDNQPQHF
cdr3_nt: TGTGCCAGTAGTATGGGCAGGGACAATCAGCCCCAGCATTTT

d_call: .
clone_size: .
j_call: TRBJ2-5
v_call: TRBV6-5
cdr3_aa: CASSPTAETQYF
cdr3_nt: TGTGCCAGCAGTCCGACTGCAGAGACCCAGTACTTC

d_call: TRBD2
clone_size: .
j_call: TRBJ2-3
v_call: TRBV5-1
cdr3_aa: CASSPWGASGVSTDTQYF
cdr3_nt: TGCGCCAGCAGCCCCTGGGGCGCTAGCGGGGTTAGCACAGATACGCAGTATTTT

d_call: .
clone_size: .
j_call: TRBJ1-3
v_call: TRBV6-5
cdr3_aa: CASSLTESSGNTIYF
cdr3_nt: TGTGCCAGCTCTCTAACAGAATCCTCTGGAAACACCATATATTTT

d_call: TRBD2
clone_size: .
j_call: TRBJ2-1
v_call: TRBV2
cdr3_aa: CASHGVGTSNEQFF
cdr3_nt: TGTGCCAGTCACGGAGTGGGGACTAGCAATGAGCAGTTCTTC

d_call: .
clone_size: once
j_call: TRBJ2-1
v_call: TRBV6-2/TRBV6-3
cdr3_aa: CASSYDRNNEQFF
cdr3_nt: TGTGCCAGCAGTTACGACAGGAACAATGAGCAGTTCTTC

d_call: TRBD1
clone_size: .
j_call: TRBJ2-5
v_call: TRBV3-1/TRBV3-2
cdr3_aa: CASSQPTGGEETQYF
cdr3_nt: TGTGCCAGCAGCCAACCGACAGGGGGAGAGGAGACCCAGTACTTC

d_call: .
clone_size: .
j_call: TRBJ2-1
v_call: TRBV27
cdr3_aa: CASSLWGTNILYNEQFF
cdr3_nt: TGTGCCAGCAGTTTATGGGGCACCAATATTCTCTACAATGAGCAGTTCTTC

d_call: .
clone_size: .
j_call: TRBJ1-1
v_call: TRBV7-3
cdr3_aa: CASSLNPGTEAFF
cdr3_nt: TGTGCCAGCAGCTTGAACCCGGGCACTGAAGCTTTCTTT

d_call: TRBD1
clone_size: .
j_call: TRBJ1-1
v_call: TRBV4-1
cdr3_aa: CASSQPLGTGGGTEAFF
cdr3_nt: TGCGCCAGCAGCCAACCACTCGGGACAGGGGGAGGAACTGAAGCTTTCTTT

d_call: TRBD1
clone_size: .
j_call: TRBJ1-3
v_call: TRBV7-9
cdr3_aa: CASSFGTGRNTIYF
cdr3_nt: TGTGCCAGCAGCTTTGGGACAGGGAGAAACACCATATATTTT

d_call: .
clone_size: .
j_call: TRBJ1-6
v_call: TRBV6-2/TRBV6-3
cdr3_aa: CASSSSAYNSPLHF
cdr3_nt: TGTGCCAGCAGTTCGTCTGCCTATAATTCACCCCTCCACTTT

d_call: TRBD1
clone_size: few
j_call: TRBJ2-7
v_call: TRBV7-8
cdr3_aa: CASTLTGGSHSYYEQYF
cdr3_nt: TGTGCCAGCACCTTGACAGGGGGTTCCCACTCATACTACGAGCAGTACTTC

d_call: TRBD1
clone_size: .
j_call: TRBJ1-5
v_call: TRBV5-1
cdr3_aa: CASSLMGQPGEPQHF
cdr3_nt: TGCGCCAGCAGCTTGATGGGACAGCCCGGGGAGCCCCAGCATTTT

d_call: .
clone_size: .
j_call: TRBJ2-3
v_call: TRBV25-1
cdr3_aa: CASTPGGGHPDTQYF
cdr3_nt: TGTGCCAGCACCCCTGGGGGCGGGCACCCAGATACGCAGTATTTT

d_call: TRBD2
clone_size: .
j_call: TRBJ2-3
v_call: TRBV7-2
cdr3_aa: CASSLWTSGTDTQYF
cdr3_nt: TGTGCCAGCAGCTTGTGGACTAGCGGAACAGATACGCAGTATTTT

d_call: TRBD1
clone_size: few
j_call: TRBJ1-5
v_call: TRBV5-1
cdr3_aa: CASSLSPGQGDQPQHF
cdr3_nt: TGCGCCAGCAGCCTCTCCCCGGGACAGGGAGATCAGCCCCAGCATTTT

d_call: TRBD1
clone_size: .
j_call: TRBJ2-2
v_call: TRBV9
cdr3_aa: CASSMTGGNTGELFF
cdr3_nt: TGTGCCAGCAGCATGACAGGGGGTAACACCGGGGAGCTGTTTTTT

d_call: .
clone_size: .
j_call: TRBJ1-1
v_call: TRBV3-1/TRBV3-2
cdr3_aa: CASSQSDSEAFF
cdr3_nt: TGTGCCAGCAGCCAATCGGACAGTGAAGCTTTCTTT

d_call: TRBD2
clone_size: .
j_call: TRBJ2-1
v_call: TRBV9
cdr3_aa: CASSLEGLAAYNEQFF
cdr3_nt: TGTGCCAGCAGTCTTGAGGGGCTAGCGGCCTACAATGAGCAGTTCTTC

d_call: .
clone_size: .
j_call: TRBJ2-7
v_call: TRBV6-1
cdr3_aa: CASSEINRQRFYEQYF
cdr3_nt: TGTGCCAGCAGTGAAATAAACCGACAGAGATTTTACGAGCAGTACTTC

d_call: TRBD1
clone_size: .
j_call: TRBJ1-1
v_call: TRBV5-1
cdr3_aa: CASSLAGGIMNTEAFF
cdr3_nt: TGCGCCAGCAGCTTGGCAGGGGGGATTATGAACACTGAAGCTTTCTTT

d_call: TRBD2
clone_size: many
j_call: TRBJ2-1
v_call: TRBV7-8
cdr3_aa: CASSLGGSGRALGNEQFF
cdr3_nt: TGTGCCAGCAGCTTAGGAGGTAGCGGGAGGGCCTTAGGCAATGAGCAGTTCTTC

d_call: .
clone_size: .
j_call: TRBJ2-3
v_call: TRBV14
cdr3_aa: CASSPGVRDTQYF
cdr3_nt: TGTGCCAGCAGCCCGGGAGTTAGAGATACGCAGTATTTT

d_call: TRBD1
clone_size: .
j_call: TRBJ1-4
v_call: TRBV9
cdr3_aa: CASSSFLGTGAEKLFF
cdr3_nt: TGTGCCAGCAGCTCCTTTTTGGGGACAGGGGCTGAAAAACTGTTTTTT

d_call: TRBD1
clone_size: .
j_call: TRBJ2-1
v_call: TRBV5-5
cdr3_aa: CASSLVQGALTYNEQFF
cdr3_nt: TGTGCCAGCAGCCTCGTACAGGGGGCCCTAACTTACAATGAGCAGTTCTTC